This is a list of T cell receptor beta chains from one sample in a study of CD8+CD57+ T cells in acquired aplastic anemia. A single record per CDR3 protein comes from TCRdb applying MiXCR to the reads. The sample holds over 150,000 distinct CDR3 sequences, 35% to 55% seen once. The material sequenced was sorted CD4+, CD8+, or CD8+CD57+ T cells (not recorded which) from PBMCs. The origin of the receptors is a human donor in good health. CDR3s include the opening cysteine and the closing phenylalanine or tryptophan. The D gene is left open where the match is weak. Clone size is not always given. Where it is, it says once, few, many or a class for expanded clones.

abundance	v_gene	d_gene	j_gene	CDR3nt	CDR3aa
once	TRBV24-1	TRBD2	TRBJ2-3	TGTGCCACCGGTGAGCCTAGCGGGGGCACAGATACGCAGTATTTT	CATGEPSGGTDTQYF
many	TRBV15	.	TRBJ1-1	TGTGCCACCAGCAAAGAGGGTGTGGGCACTGAAGCTTTCTTT	CATSKEGVGTEAFF
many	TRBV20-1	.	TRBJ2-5	TGCAGTGCTAGGGGGGCAGCCGCGCGGGAGACCCAGTACTTC	CSARGAAARETQYF
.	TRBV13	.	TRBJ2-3	TGTGCCAGCAGCTCTAACTATGACAAGGACACAGATACGCAGTATTTT	CASSSNYDKDTDTQYF
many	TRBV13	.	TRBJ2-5	TGTGCCAGCAGCTTAGGCGGGGGAACTCAAGAGACCCAGTACTTC	CASSLGGGTQETQYF
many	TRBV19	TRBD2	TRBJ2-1	TGTGCCAGTACCAACCCCTCAAGTAGCGGGGCCAATGAGCAGTTCTTC	CASTNPSSSGANEQFF
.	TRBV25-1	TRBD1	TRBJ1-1	TGTGCCAGCAGTGAACCGGGACAGCGTGAAGCTTTCTTT	CASSEPGQREAFF
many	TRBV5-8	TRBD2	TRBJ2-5	TGTGCCAGCAGCTTGAGGAGGGGGACTAGCGGGGGAGAGACCCAGTACTTC	CASSLRRGTSGGETQYF
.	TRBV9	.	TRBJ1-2	TGTGCCAGCAGCGTAGCGACTCATGTCGATGGCTACACCTTC	CASSVATHVDGYTF
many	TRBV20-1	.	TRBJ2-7	TGCAGTGCTAGAGGCCACTCCTACGAGCAGTACTTC	CSARGHSYEQYF
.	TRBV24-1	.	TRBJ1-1	TGTGCCACCAGTGTTGGAGCTGAAGCTTTCTTT	CATSVGAEAFF
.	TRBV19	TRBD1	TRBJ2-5	TGTGCCAGTAGTCCCGGGACAGGCTTTCAAGAGACCCAGTACTTC	CASSPGTGFQETQYF
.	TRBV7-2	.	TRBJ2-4	TGTGCCAGCAGCTTGTCCCGGGGGATGGGCAAAAACATTCAGTACTTC	CASSLSRGMGKNIQYF
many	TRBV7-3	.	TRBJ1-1	TGTGCCAGCAGCTTAAATCGTGGGGAAGAAGCTTTCTTT	CASSLNRGEEAFF
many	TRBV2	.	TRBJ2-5	TGTGCCAGCAGCTCGGTCAGGGGGGTAGAGACCCAGTACTTC	CASSSVRGVETQYF
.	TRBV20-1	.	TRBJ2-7	TGCAGTGCTATTCCCTACGGGGCCTCCTACGAGCAGTACTTC	CSAIPYGASYEQYF
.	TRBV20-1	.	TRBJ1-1	TGCAGTGCTAGAGAGGGGGGAATGAACACTGAAGCTTTCTTT	CSAREGGMNTEAFF
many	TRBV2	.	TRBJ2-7	TGTGCCAGCTACAGGCAGGGGTCCGAGCAGTACTTC	CASYRQGSEQYF
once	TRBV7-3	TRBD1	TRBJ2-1	TGTGCCAGCAGCTCGGGACAGGGTTTTGGCGATGAGCAGTTCTTC	CASSSGQGFGDEQFF
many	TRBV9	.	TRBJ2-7	TGTGCCAGCAGCGCCCGATGGGACCAAGCCTACGAGCAGTACTTC	CASSARWDQAYEQYF
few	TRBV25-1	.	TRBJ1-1	TGTGCCAGCAGTGAGGGACACAACATGAACACTGAAGCTTTCTTT	CASSEGHNMNTEAFF
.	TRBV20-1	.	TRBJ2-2	TGCAGTGCTAGAGTCCCCGGGGAGCTGTTTTTT	CSARVPGELFF
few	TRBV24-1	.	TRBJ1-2	TGTGCCACCAGTGATTTCAGGGGAGGCTATGGCTACACCTTC	CATSDFRGGYGYTF
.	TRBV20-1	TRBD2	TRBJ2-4	TGCAGTGCTAGAAAGTCTAGCGGGAGCCGAAACATTCAGTACTTC	CSARKSSGSRNIQYF
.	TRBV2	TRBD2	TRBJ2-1	TGTGCCAGCCTGGATCCGGGACTAGAGATACATGAGCAGTTCTTC	CASLDPGLEIHEQFF
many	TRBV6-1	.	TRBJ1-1	TGTGCCAGCAGAGTACAGGGAGGGGCTGAAGCTTTCTTT	CASRVQGGAEAFF
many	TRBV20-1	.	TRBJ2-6	TGCAGTGCTAGTGGTCAGGGCTTTCCTGGGGCCAACGTCCTGACTTTC	CSASGQGFPGANVLTF
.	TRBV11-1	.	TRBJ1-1	TGTGCCAGCAGCTTAGCGTCCGACTTAACGAACACTGAAGCTTTCTTT	CASSLASDLTNTEAFF
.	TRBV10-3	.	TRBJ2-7	TGTGCCAGCAGCCTAGGGCCCATCTACGAGCAGTACTTC	CASSLGPIYEQYF
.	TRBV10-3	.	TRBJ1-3	TGTGCCATCAGTCCGGGGGCTGGAAACACCATATATTTT	CAISPGAGNTIYF
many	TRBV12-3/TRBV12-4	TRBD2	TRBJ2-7	TGTGCCAGCAGGCTAAAAGCGGGGGGCACCTACGAGCAGTACTTC	CASRLKAGGTYEQYF
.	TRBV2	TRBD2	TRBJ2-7	TGTGCCAGCAGTGCCCGACTAGCGGGAGAAATCTACGAGCAGTACTTC	CASSARLAGEIYEQYF
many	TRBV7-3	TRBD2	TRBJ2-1	TGTGCCAGCAGCAATAGCGGGGCCAATGAGCAGTTCTTC	CASSNSGANEQFF
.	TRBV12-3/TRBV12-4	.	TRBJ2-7	TGTGCCAGCACCCGGACCCATACGGGAGAGCAGTACTTC	CASTRTHTGEQYF
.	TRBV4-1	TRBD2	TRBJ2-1	TGCGCCAGCAGCCGACCTTACGGCACTAGCGGCTACAATGAGCAGTTCTTC	CASSRPYGTSGYNEQFF
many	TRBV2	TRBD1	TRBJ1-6	TGTGCCAGACGGGAACAGGGGGCGTCGGGAAATTCACCCCTCCACTTT	CARREQGASGNSPLHF
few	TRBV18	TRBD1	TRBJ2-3	TGTGCCAGCTCTTCGACAGGGATCGGAGATACGCAGTATTTT	CASSSTGIGDTQYF
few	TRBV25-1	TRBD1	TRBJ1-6	TGTGCCAGCAGTGCTTGGGACAGGGGCTCACCCCTCCACTTT	CASSAWDRGSPLHF
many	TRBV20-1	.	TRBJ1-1	TGCAGTGCTAGAGATGGGAGGGGGGACACTGAAGCTTTCTTT	CSARDGRGDTEAFF
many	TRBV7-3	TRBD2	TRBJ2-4	TGTGCCAGCAGCGAGGGACTAGCGGGCATTCAGTACTTC	CASSEGLAGIQYF
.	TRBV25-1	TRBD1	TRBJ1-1	TGTGCCAGCAGTGAAACGGACAGGGCTGAAGCTTTCTTT	CASSETDRAEAFF
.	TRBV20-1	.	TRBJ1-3	TGCAGTGCTAGAGATTTGCTACTCTCTGGAAACACCATATATTTT	CSARDLLLSGNTIYF